Listed below are T cell receptor beta chains from one sample, sequenced in a study of blood T cell repertoires in COVID-19. Libraries were prepared by immunoSEQ multiplex PCR; TCRdb keeps only in-frame clonotypes and omits some of them. The data hold approximately 170,000 clones, with 84% observed a single time. The sample was peripheral blood. These receptors originate from a woman of 80 years or more with acute or convalescent COVID-19. The conserved cysteine and the conserved F or W are not part of the CDR3 here. Size is omitted from some rows. Given values are once, few, many or a class for expanded clones.

V	J	size	CDR3
TRBV19	TRBJ1-1	.	ASSIGEGRWTEAF
TRBV6-5	TRBJ2-3	.	ASSFVAGGGGDTQY
TRBV4-2	TRBJ1-2	.	ASSQTRWGGQNGYT
TRBV6-5	TRBJ2-1	.	ASSYSGTSGGREQF
TRBV10-3	TRBJ1-5	few	AISVGGQDQPQH
TRBV9	TRBJ2-2	.	ASSVLLAGGVGELF
TRBV20-1	TRBJ1-1	.	SASPGSEAF
TRBV2	TRBJ1-5	.	ASSEGSFDNQPQH
TRBV4-2	TRBJ2-2	.	ASSQWGGGDLNTGELF
TRBV11-2	TRBJ2-1	once	AAGRGSYNEQF
TRBV7-9	TRBJ2-3	.	ASSLTDRSLDTQY
TRBV5-4	TRBJ2-3	once	ASKKRGAPSDTQY
TRBV7-2	TRBJ2-3	.	ASSLGVLAGGRSDTQY
TRBV6-5	TRBJ2-3	.	ASSPRTGATDTQY
TRBV19	TRBJ1-1	.	ASTTYMTGWRAF
TRBV29-1	TRBJ2-7	.	SVSQGVSYEQY
TRBV7-2	TRBJ2-1	once	ASSLALAGVGEQF
TRBV4-1	TRBJ1-1	.	ASSQETTGIVVAF
TRBV4-1	TRBJ2-5	.	ASSQALPGLLQGTQY
TRBV19	TRBJ1-2	.	ASTFSATGGPWYGYT
TRBV27	TRBJ2-2	.	ASSYSGSNPGELF
TRBV20-1	TRBJ1-5	.	SARDSNSNQPQH
TRBV7-9	TRBJ2-2	once	ASSLSFDYYNTGELF
TRBV15	TRBJ2-5	.	ATSRGASRSFQETQY
TRBV11-2	TRBJ2-1	.	ASSSPGQGSNEQF
TRBV27	TRBJ2-3	.	ASSFLAGGSTDTQY